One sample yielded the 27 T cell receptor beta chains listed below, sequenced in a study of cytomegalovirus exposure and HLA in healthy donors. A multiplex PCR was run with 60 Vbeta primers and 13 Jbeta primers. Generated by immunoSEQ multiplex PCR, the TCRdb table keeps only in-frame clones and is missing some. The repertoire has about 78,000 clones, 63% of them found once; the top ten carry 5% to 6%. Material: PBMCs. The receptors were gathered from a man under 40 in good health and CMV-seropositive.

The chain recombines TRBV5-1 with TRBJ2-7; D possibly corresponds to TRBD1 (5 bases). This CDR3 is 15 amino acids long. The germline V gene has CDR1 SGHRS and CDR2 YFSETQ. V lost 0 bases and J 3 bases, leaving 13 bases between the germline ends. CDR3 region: CASSLDIDSFYEQYF. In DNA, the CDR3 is TGCGCCAGCAGCTTGGACATCGACAGTTTCTACGAGCAGTACTTC.

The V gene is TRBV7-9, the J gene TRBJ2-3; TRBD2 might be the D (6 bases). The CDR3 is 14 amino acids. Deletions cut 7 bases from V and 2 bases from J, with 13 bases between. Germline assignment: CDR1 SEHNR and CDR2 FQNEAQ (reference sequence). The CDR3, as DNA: TGTGCCAGCACCGACTCGGGGGTCACAGATACGCAGTATTTT. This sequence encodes CASTDSGVTDTQYF.

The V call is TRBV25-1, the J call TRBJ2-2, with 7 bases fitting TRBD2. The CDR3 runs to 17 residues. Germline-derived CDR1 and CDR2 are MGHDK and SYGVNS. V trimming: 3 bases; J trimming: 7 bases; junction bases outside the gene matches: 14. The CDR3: CASSDPPGRVGGGELFF. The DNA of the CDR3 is TGTGCCAGCAGTGACCCACCAGGGAGGGTTGGCGGCGGGGAGCTGTTTTTT.

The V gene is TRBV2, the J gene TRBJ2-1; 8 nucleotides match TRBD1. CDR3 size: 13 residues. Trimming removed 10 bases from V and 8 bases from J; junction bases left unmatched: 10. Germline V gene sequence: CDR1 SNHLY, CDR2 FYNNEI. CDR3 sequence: CATPGGAAYEQFF. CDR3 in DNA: TGTGCCACCCCAGGGGGCGCCGCTTATGAGCAGTTCTTC.

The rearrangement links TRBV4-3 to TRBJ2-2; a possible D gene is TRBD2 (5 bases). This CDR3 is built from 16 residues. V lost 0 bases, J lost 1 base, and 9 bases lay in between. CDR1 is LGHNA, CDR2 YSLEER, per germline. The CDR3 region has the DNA TGCGCCAGCAGCCAAGATGATCGGGGGAACACCGGGGAGCTGTTTTTT. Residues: CASSQDDRGNTGELFF.

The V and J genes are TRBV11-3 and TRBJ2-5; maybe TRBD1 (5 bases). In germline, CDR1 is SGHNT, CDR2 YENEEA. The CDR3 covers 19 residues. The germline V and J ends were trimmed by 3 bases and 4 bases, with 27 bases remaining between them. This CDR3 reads CASSLGQAFSSGVGETQYF. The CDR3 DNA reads TGTGCCAGCAGCTTGGGGCAGGCTTTCTCTTCTGGGGTCGGAGAGACCCAGTACTTC.

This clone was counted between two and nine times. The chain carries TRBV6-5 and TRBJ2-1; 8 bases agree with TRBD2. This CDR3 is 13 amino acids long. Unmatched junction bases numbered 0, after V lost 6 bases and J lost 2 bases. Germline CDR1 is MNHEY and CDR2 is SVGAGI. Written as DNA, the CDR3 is TGTGCCAGCAGCGGGGGGGCCTACAATGAGCAGTTCTTC. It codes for CASSGGAYNEQFF.

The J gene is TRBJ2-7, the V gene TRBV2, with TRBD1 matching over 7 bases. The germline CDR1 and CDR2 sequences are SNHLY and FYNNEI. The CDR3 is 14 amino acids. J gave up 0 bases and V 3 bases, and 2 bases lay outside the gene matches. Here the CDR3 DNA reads TGTGCCAGCAGTGAGTGGGACAGCTCCTACGAGCAGTACTTC. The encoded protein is CASSEWDSSYEQYF. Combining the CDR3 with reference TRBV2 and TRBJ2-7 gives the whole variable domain EPEVTQTPSHQVTQMGQEVILRCVPISNHLYFYWYRQILGQKVEFLVSFYNNEISEKSEIFDDQFSVERPDGSNFTLKIRSTKLEDSAMYFCASSEWDSSYEQYFGPGTRLTVT.

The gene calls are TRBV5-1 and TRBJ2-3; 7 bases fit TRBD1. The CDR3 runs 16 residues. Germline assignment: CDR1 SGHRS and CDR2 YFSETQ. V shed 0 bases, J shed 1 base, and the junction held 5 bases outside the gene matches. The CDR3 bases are TGCGCCAGCAGCTTGGTTCCGGGACAGCGCACAGATACGCAGTATTTT. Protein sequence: CASSLVPGQRTDTQYF.

The CDR3 bases are TGTGCCAGCAGCTTATTCCCCCCGACTGAAGCTTTCTTT. Translated: CASSLFPPTEAFF. The chain carries TRBV11-3 and TRBJ1-1; D not certain. The CDR3 is 13 amino acids. CDR1 SGHNT and CDR2 YENEEA come from the germline V gene. Trimming took off 2 bases at V and 5 bases at J, with 9 bases between the two ends. Based on the CDR3 plus reference TRBV11-3 and TRBJ1-1, the full variable domain is EAGVVQSPRYKIIEKKQPVAFWCNPISGHNTLYWYLQNLGQGPELLIRYENEEAVDDSQLPKDRFSAERLKGVDSTLKIQPAELGDSAVYLCASSLFPPTEAFFGQGTRLTVV.

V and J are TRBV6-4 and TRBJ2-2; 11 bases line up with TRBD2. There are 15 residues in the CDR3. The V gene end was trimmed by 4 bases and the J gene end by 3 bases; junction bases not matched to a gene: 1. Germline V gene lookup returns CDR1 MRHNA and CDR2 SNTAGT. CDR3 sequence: CASSALAGDTGELFF. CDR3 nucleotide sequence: TGTGCCAGCAGTGCACTAGCGGGAGACACCGGGGAGCTGTTTTTT.

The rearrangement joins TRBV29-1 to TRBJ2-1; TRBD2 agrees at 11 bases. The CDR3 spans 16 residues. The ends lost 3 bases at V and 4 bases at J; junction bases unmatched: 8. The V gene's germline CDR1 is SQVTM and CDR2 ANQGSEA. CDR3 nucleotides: TGCAGCGTTGATCGGCTAGCGGGAGGAGTTTACAATGAGCAGTTCTTC. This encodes CSVDRLAGGVYNEQFF.

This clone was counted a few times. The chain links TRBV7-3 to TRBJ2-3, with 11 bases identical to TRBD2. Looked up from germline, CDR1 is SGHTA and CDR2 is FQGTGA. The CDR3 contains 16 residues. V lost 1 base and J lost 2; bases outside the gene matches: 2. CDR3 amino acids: CASSLISGRATDTQYF. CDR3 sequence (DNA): TGTGCCAGCAGCTTAATTAGCGGGAGGGCCACAGATACGCAGTATTTT.

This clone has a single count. The CDR3 DNA is TGTGCCAGCAGTGAATGGGACAGTCCTGGCTATGGCTACACCTTC. Its translation is CASSEWDSPGYGYTF. This chain links TRBV25-1 with TRBJ1-2, with 7 bases aligning to TRBD1. V was pared by 1 base and J by 4 bases, with 6 bases of the junction left unmatched. This CDR3 contains 15 residues. CDR1 and CDR2 (germline): MGHDK, SYGVNS.

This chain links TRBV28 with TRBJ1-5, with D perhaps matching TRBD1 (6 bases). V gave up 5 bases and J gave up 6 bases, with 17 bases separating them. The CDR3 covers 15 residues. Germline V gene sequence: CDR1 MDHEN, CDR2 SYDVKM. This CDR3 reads CASSSTGTYFQPQHF. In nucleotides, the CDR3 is TGTGCCAGCAGTAGTACCGGGACATATTTTCAGCCCCAGCATTTT. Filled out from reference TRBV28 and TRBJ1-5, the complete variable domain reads DVKVTQSSRYLVKRTGEKVFLECVQDMDHENMFWYRQDPGLGLRLIYFSYDVKMKEKGDIPEGYSVSREKKERFSLILESASTNQTSMYLCASSSTGTYFQPQHFGDGTRLSIL.

This CDR3 reads CASSEYPGLAGDTGELFF. The CDR3 bases are TGTGCCAGCAGTGAATATCCCGGACTAGCGGGAGACACCGGGGAGCTGTTTTTT. This chain joins TRBV25-1 and TRBJ2-2, with 13 bases identical to TRBD2. J gave up 3 bases and V 0 bases, and 4 bases lay outside the gene matches. This CDR3 comprises 18 residues. CDR1 MGHDK and CDR2 SYGVNS come from the germline V gene. The full variable domain, rest sourced from reference TRBV25-1 and TRBJ2-2, is EADIYQTPRYLVIGTGKKITLECSQTMGHDKMYWYQQDPGMELHLIHYSYGVNSTEKGDLSSESTVSRIRTEHFPLTLESARPSHTSQYLCASSEYPGLAGDTGELFFGEGSRLTVL.

This CDR3 is CASSDPMGQMGSNQPQHF. The DNA of the CDR3 is TGTGCCAGCAGTGACCCCATGGGACAGATGGGAAGCAATCAGCCCCAGCATTTT. The rearrangement joins TRBV6-1 to TRBJ1-5; 7 bases line up with TRBD1. The CDR3 has 18 amino acids. Germline V gene sequence: CDR1 MNHNS, CDR2 SASEGT. V shed 3 bases, J shed 1 base, and the junction held 12 bases outside the gene matches.

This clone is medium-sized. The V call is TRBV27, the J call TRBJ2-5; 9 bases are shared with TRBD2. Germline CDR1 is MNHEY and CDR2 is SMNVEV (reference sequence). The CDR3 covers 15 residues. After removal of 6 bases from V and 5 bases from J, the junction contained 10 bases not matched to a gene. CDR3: CASSLTSGRWETQYF. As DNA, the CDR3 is TGTGCCAGCAGCCTGACTAGCGGAAGGTGGGAGACCCAGTACTTC.

CDR3 loop: CSASRNEKLFF. The CDR3 nucleotides are TGCAGTGCTAGTAGAAATGAAAAACTGTTTTTT. V gene TRBV20-1 combines with J gene TRBJ1-4; no firm D call. This CDR3 has 11 amino acids. Per the germline V gene, CDR1 is DFQATT and CDR2 is SNEGSKA (reference sequence). V was pared by 3 bases and J by 5 bases, with 4 bases between.

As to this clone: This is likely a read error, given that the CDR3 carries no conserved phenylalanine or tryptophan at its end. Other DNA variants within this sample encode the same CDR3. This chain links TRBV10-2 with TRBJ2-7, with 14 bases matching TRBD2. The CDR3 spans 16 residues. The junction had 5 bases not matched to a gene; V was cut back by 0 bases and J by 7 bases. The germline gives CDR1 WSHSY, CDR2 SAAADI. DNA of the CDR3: TGCGCCAGCAGTGAGTCGGGACTAGCGGGAGTCCGGGAGCAGTACCTC. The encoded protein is CASSESGLAGVREQYL.

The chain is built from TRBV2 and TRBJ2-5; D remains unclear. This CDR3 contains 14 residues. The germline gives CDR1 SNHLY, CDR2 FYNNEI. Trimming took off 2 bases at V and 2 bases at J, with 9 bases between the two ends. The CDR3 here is CASSETVSQETQYF. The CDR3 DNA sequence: TGTGCCAGCAGTGAAACGGTGTCGCAAGAGACCCAGTACTTC.

Here the CDR3 DNA reads TGTGCCAGCAGTTACCGGGACAGGGGGACTGAAGCTTTCTTT. It is translated as CASSYRDRGTEAFF. V is TRBV6-6 and J is TRBJ1-1; 11 nucleotides line up with TRBD1. This CDR3 is built from 14 residues. The germline V gene has CDR1 MNHNY and CDR2 SVGAGI (reference sequence). V was pared by 2 bases and J by 5 bases, with 1 base of the junction left unmatched.

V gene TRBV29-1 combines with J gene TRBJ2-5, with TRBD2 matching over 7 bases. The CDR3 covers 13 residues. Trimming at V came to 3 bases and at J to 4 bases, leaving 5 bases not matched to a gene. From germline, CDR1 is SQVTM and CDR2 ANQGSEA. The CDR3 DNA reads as TGCAGCGTTGATAAGGGCGGGGGAGAGACCCAGTACTTC. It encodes CSVDKGGGETQYF.

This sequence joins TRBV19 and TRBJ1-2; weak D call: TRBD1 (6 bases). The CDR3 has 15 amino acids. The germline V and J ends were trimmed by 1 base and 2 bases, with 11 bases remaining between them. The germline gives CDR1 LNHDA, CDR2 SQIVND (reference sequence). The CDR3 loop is CASSIVGGLNYGYTF. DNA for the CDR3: TGTGCCAGTAGTATAGTCGGGGGGCTCAACTATGGCTACACCTTC.

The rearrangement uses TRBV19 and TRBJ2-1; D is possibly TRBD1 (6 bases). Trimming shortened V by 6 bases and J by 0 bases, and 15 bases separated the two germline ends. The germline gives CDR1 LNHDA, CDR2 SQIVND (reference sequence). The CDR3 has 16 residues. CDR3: CASRYQTGSSYNEQFF. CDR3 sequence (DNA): TGTGCCAGTAGGTATCAGACAGGTAGCTCCTACAATGAGCAGTTCTTC.

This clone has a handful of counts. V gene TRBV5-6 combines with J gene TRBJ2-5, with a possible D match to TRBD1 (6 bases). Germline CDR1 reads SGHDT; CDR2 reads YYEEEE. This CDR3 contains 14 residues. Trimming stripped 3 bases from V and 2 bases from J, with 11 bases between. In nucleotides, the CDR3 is TGTGCCAGCAGCTCCCTGACAGGTCAAGAGACCCAGTACTTC. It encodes CASSSLTGQETQYF.

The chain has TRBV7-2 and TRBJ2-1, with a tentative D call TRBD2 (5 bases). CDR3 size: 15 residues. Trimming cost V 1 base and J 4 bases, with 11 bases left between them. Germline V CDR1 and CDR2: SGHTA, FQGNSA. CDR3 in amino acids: CASSLDSDGYNEQFF. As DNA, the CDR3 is TGTGCCAGCAGCTTAGATAGCGACGGTTACAATGAGCAGTTCTTC.